The rows below give T cell receptor beta chains drawn from one sample of a study of technical replicates of blood from a handful of donors. Sequenced by immunoSEQ multiplex PCR; TCRdb stores in-frame clones only, minus some. This sample has about 89,000 clones, with roughly 94% found just once. Sequenced input: T cells isolated from PBMCs. The receptors come from a human donor in good health. CDR3s include the opening cysteine and the closing phenylalanine or tryptophan. Fields, in order: CDR3 length, V gene, clone size, J gene, D gene, CDR3 protein, CDR3 DNA. D genes are given only for firm matches. Expanded clones are given a class, and other clones once, few, many or no size at all.

19	TRBV11-2	NA	TRBJ1-1	TRBD1	CASSLNYRGRGPWNTEAFF	TGTGCCAGCAGCTTAAACTACAGGGGGCGCGGCCCATGGAACACTGAAGCTTTCTTT
15	TRBV4-1	NA	TRBJ2-7	NA	CASSQLQGVSYEQYF	TGCGCCAGCAGCCAACTACAGGGCGTGTCCTACGAGCAGTACTTC
16	TRBV7-9	NA	TRBJ2-1	TRBD2	CASSLERGLAQNEQFF	TGTGCCAGCAGCTTAGAACGGGGACTAGCCCAGAATGAGCAGTTCTTC
13	TRBV27	NA	TRBJ2-2	NA	CASSPRVAGELFF	TGTGCCAGCAGTCCCAGGGTCGCCGGGGAGCTGTTTTTT
13	TRBV11-2	NA	TRBJ1-1	NA	CASSLGRDTEAFF	TGTGCCAGCAGCTTAGGCCGGGACACTGAAGCTTTCTTT
15	TRBV5-6	NA	TRBJ1-3	TRBD1	CASSQGQRSGNTIYF	TGTGCCAGCAGCCAGGGACAGCGGTCTGGAAACACCATATATTTT
13	TRBV19	NA	TRBJ1-1	TRBD1	CASDQGDYTEAFF	TGTGCCAGTGACCAGGGGGATTACACTGAAGCTTTCTTT
14	TRBV2	NA	TRBJ1-2	NA	CASRAGLINYGYTF	TGTGCCAGCAGGGCAGGACTTATTAACTATGGCTACACCTTC
19	TRBV12-2	NA	TRBJ1-5	NA	CASRLTTSTGTDSNQPQHF	TGTGCAAGTCGCCTCACCACATCAACCGGGACAGATAGCAATCAGCCCCAGCATTTT
15	TRBV18	NA	TRBJ1-1	TRBD1	CASSPLTGADTEAFF	TGTGCCAGCTCACCCCTGACAGGGGCGGACACTGAAGCTTTCTTT
18	TRBV7-2	NA	TRBJ2-1	TRBD2	CASGVLAGDVPLHNEQFF	TGTGCCAGCGGGGTTCTAGCGGGAGATGTGCCCCTACACAATGAGCAGTTCTTC
15	TRBV18	NA	TRBJ2-3	NA	CASSPPSLGTDTQYF	TGTGCCAGCTCACCACCAAGCTTAGGCACAGATACGCAGTATTTT
15	TRBV6-5	NA	TRBJ1-1	TRBD1	CASNPDRVMNTEAFF	TGTGCCAGCAATCCAGACAGGGTCATGAACACTGAAGCTTTCTTT
18	TRBV18	NA	TRBJ1-4	NA	CASSPPPGFWQGGEKLFF	TGTGCCAGCTCACCACCGCCTGGGTTTTGGCAGGGTGGTGAAAAACTGTTTTTT
14	TRBV27	once	TRBJ2-7	NA	CASSLGGADYEQYF	TGTGCCAGCAGTTTAGGAGGGGCTGATTACGAGCAGTACTTC
14	TRBV6-5	NA	TRBJ2-2	NA	CASRAGNPTGELFF	TGTGCCAGCAGGGCCGGGAACCCCACCGGGGAGCTGTTTTTT
16	TRBV11-2	NA	TRBJ2-5	NA	CASSPPGRGNQETQYF	TGTGCCAGCAGCCCCCCGGGTCGGGGAAATCAAGAGACCCAGTACTTC
18	TRBV6-1	NA	TRBJ2-7	TRBD2	CASSEFLFGGGASFEQYF	TGTGCCAGCAGTGAATTTCTTTTTGGCGGGGGGGCCTCATTTGAGCAGTACTTC
14	TRBV28	NA	TRBJ2-7	NA	CASNLRALTHEQYF	TGTGCCAGCAACCTACGAGCACTAACCCACGAGCAGTACTTC
14	TRBV2	NA	TRBJ1-1	NA	CASSGVAPGTEAFF	TGTGCCAGCAGTGGAGTAGCCCCGGGCACTGAAGCTTTCTTT
18	TRBV23-1	NA	TRBJ2-2	NA	CASSQKEKGQFPTGELFF	TGCGCCAGCAGTCAAAAGGAAAAAGGACAGTTCCCCACCGGGGAGCTGTTTTTT
12	TRBV7-8	NA	TRBJ2-1	NA	CASREQPDEQFF	TGTGCCAGCAGAGAACAGCCTGATGAGCAGTTCTTC
16	TRBV4-1	NA	TRBJ1-2	NA	CASSQDWAQGGYGYTF	TGCGCCAGCAGCCAAGACTGGGCACAGGGCGGGTATGGCTACACCTTC
12	TRBV6-5	NA	TRBJ2-3	TRBD1	CASRQGVYTQYF	TGTGCCAGCAGGCAGGGGGTGTATACGCAGTATTTT
15	TRBV2	NA	TRBJ2-5	TRBD1	CASREGQGARETQYF	TGTGCCAGCAGAGAGGGACAGGGGGCGCGGGAGACCCAGTACTTC
15	TRBV18	NA	TRBJ2-7	TRBD2	CASSPSQREQHEQYF	TGTGCCAGCTCACCATCCCAGCGGGAGCAACACGAGCAGTACTTC
13	TRBV7-9	NA	TRBJ2-1	NA	CASSPPVSNEQFF	TGTGCCAGCAGCCCGCCGGTAAGCAATGAGCAGTTCTTC
11	TRBV28	NA	TRBJ1-6	NA	CASRQSGTLHF	TGTGCCAGCAGACAATCCGGGACCCTCCACTTT
12	TRBV30	NA	TRBJ2-5	NA	CAWSYNQETQYF	TGTGCCTGGTCGTACAACCAAGAGACCCAGTACTTC
13	TRBV30	few	TRBJ1-1	NA	CAWTLGGLTEAFF	TGTGCCTGGACCCTGGGAGGGCTCACTGAAGCTTTCTTT
15	TRBV28	once	TRBJ2-7	TRBD1	CASSLRPRTGYEQYF	TGTGCCAGCAGTCTCCGTCCCCGGACAGGCTACGAGCAGTACTTC
14	TRBV30	NA	TRBJ1-3	TRBD1	CAWIHRGSGNTIYF	TGTGCCTGGATCCACAGGGGGTCTGGAAACACCATATATTTT
18	TRBV7-9	NA	TRBJ2-2	TRBD2	CASSLARGRGVDTGELFF	TGTGCCAGCAGCTTAGCGCGAGGGCGGGGGGTTGACACCGGGGAGCTGTTTTTT